The 8 T cell receptor beta chains listed next were all sequenced from one sample in a study of tissue T cells after allogeneic stem cell transplantation. Here immunoSEQ multiplex PCR was the method, and the copy in TCRdb shows in-frame clones only, minus some. The data show over 45,000 clones, about three quarters seen once. Sample: sorted cells pooled from one or two spleens. The receptors shown here come from a pool of C57BL/6 mice in good health.

The sample holds one count of this clone. The genes and germline here are from mouse. The read finishes 1 residue shy of the CDR3 end, and the germline J gene is used to complete it. The rearrangement joins TRBV29 to TRBJ1-2; D gene unclear. Germline V lookup: CDR1 MSHET, CDR2 SYDVDS. This CDR3 region has 14 residues. The germline V and J ends were trimmed by 0 bases and 3 bases, with 8 bases remaining between them. CDR3 in amino acids: CASSLSRGYSDYTF. Incomplete CDR3 DNA: TGTGCTAGCAGTTTATCCCGGGGTTACTCCGACTACACC.

Concerning this clone itself: Compared with germline, one end of the junction differs, possibly owing to a read error. The genes are named according to mouse. The CDR3 is cut off 1 residue early in the read; its end comes from the germline J gene. The rearrangement joins TRBV12-1 to TRBJ2-5; 9 positions agree with TRBD1. Germline loops: CDR1 SGHSN, CDR2 HYEKVE. This CDR3 region has 14 residues. Incomplete CDR3 DNA: TGTGCCAGCCCTCTCGAGGGACAGGGAAACACCCAGTAC. Translating gives CASPLEGQGNTQY. The whole CDR3 protein reads CASPLEGQGNTQYF.

As regards this clone: Gene names follow the mouse nomenclature. The sequence runs out 1 residue before the end of the CDR3; the remainder is reconstructed from the germline J gene. The chain recombines TRBV16 with TRBJ2-4; 9 bases match TRBD2. Germline V lookup: CDR1 SGHSA, CDR2 FRNQAP. V dropped 4 bases and J dropped 4; count of bases not matched to a gene: 3. This CDR3 has 14 residues. CDR3 residues: CASSSGLGKNTLYF. The sequenced CDR3 bases are TGTGCAAGCAGCTCGGGACTGGGAAAAAACACCTTGTAC.

Comments on this clone: Germline and genes here are mouse. The read terminates 1 residue before the CDR3 end, so the remaining end is supplied by the germline J gene. The V and J genes are TRBV16 and TRBJ1-1, with 10 bases that match TRBD1. The CDR3 is 13 amino acids. The germline V gene has CDR1 SGHSA and CDR2 FRNQAP. Trimming removed 4 bases from V and 5 bases from J; junction bases left unmatched: 1. The CDR3 bases that were read are TGTGCAAGCAGCTCGGACAGGGGGACAGAAGTCTTC. The encoded protein is CASSSDRGTEVF. The entire CDR3 reads CASSSDRGTEVFF.

About this clone: Gene names are the mouse ones. The CDR3 goes on 1 residue after the read ends, and that part is filled in from the germline J gene. V usage is TRBV3 and J usage is TRBJ1-4; weak D call: TRBD1 (6 bases). V was clipped by 5 bases and J by 0 bases, with 10 bases between them. The CDR3 is 15 residues long. Germline assignment: CDR1 SNHLY and CDR2 FYNGKV (reference sequence). CDR3 bases read: TGTGCCAGCAGCCCCACAGGGATTTCCAACGAAAGATTATTT. Translated: CASSPTGISNERLF. The whole CDR3 sequence is CASSPTGISNERLFF.

This clone was picked up a small number of times. Gene and germline names: mouse. CDR3 residues: CASSESDRYEQYF. CDR3 bases read: TGTGCCAGCAGTGAATCGGACAGATATGAACAGTAC. The chain carries TRBV13-3 and TRBJ2-7; D is perhaps TRBD1 (6 bases). The CDR3 is cut off 1 residue early in the read; its end comes from the germline J gene. V lost 2 bases and J lost 4, with 10 bases in between. CDR3 size: 13 residues. The germline gives CDR1 NNHDY, CDR2 SYVADS.

Concerning this clone itself: These gene names are mouse names. The CDR3 end falls 1 residue outside the read, so it is completed with the germline J gene. The chain uses TRBV13-1 and TRBJ2-1, with 8 bases identical to TRBD1. The junction had 1 base not matched to a gene; V was cut back by 3 bases and J by 2 bases. The CDR3 is 14 residues long. Germline V gene sequence: CDR1 NSHNY, CDR2 SYGAGN. The CDR3 spells CASSARGHYAEQFF. CDR3 DNA, as far as it was read: TGTGCCAGCAGTGCCAGGGGGCACTATGCTGAGCAGTTC.

This clone has a handful of counts. Mouse gene names apply. The read finishes 1 residue shy of the CDR3 end, and the germline J gene is used to complete it. V is TRBV2 and J is TRBJ2-7; the match to TRBD1 covers 12 bases. The V and J ends lost 2 bases and 5 bases, in that order; junction bases with no gene match: 4. The V gene's germline CDR1 is LGHNA and CDR2 YSYQKL. The CDR3 runs to 15 residues. The CDR3 reads CASSQPGQGADEQYF. Incomplete CDR3 DNA: TGTGCCAGCAGCCAACCGGGACAGGGGGCAGATGAACAGTAC.